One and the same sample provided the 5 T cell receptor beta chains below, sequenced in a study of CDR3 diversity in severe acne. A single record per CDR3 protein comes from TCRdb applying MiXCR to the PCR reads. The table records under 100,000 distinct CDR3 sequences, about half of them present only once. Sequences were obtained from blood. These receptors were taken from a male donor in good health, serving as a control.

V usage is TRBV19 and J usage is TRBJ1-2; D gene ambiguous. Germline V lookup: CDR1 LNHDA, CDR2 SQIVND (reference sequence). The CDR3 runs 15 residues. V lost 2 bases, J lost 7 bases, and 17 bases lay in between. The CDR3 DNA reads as TGTGCCAGTAGTATAATCTTGGAGGGAGCCGGTGGCTACACCTTC. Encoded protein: CASSIILEGAGGYTF.

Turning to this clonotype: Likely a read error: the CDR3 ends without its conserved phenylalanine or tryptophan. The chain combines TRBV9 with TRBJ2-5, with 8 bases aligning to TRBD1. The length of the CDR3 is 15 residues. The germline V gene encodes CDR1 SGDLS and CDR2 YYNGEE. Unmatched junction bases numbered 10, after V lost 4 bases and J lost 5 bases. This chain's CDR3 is CASSSRDRTGETQYL. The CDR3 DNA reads TGTGCCAGCAGCTCACGGGACAGGACAGGGGAGACCCAGTACCTC.

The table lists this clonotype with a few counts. The CDR3 region has the DNA TGTGCCAGCACTAGAACAGGGGAAAGCTACAATGAGCAGTATTTT. It is translated as CASTRTGESYNEQYF. V is TRBV25-1 and J is TRBJ2-3, with 7 positions matching TRBD1. Germline V gives CDR1 MGHDK, CDR2 SYGVNS. The CDR3 covers 15 residues. The junction had 18 bases not matched to a gene; V was cut back by 7 bases and J by 11 bases.

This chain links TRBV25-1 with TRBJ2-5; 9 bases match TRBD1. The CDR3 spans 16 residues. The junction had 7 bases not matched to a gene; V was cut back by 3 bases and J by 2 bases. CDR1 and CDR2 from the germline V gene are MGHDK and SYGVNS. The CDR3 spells CASSETGTGRQETQYF. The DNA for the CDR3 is TGTGCCAGCAGTGAGACCGGGACAGGGAGACAAGAGACCCAGTACTTC.

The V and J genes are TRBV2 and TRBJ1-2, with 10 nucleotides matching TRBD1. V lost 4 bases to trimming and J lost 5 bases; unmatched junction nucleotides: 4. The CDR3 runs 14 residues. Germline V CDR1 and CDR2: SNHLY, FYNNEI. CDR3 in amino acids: CASSVVGQGYGYTF. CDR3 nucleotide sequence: TGTGCCAGCAGTGTGGTGGGACAGGGGTATGGCTACACCTTC.